The clone carrying this T cell receptor beta chain was observed a handful of times. Its antigen is not identified. This record belongs to a study of cytomegalovirus exposure and HLA in healthy donors. Per the germline V gene, CDR1 is SGHNT and CDR2 is YYREEE (reference sequence). The V and J ends lost 0 bases and 2 bases respectively, with 15 bases between them. The CDR3 is made up of 17 amino acids. Notes on the study in general: In a later analysis, TCR association rates varied by HLA locus: DRB1 most, HLA-C fewest. A previous analysis found most TCR beta V segments productive roughly 90% or roughly 30% of the time. The study found most TCR sequences rare, yet found some public TCRs in many donors.

In the PCR, 60 Vbeta and 13 Jbeta primers were used. Authors' analysis steps: Around 12 million of 70 million to 80 million unique TCR beta chains were shared, per a later count. Only in-frame clones appear in the TCRdb table, and some are missing; sequencing was by immunoSEQ multiplex PCR. V, J and clone size derive from that table, while D and trimming were established from the DNA sequence. The sample yields 150,000 or so clones, about 71% seen once. The sequenced sample was PBMCs. The chain employs TRBV5-4 and TRBJ1-3; a possible D gene is TRBD1 (6 bases). This TCR derives from a woman in her fifties or sixties in good health and CMV-seropositive. CDR3 sequence reads: CASSLDSQGLAGNTIYF. The CDR3 DNA follows: TGTGCCAGCAGCTTGGATTCCCAGGGGCTGGCTGGAAACACCATATATTTT.